This T cell receptor beta chain was recorded in a study of Graves' ophthalmopathy and Graves' hyperthyroidism. The CDR3 covers 12 residues. V dropped 8 bases and J dropped 5 bases, with 12 bases sitting between them. The germline gives CDR1 WSHSY, CDR2 SAAADI. Findings and caveats of the study: Ophthalmopathy versus stable hyperthyroidism: 13-signature model gave around 90% sensitivity, 75% to 83% specificity.

The authors amplified TCR beta CDR3 regions from RNA transcripts. A first-round RT-PCR used HTBI primers, followed by a second-round multiplex PCR. TCRdb reprocessed the multiplex PCR reads with MiXCR, giving one entry per CDR3 protein. The top ten hold approximately 10% of the sample, which has more than 1,000,000 distinct CDR3 sequences, 35% to 45% seen once. This clonotype was seen many times. The antigen remains unidentified. Sequences were obtained from peripheral blood or thyroid tissue (not recorded which). The chain joins TRBV10-2 to TRBJ1-2, with D uncertain. The clonotype originates from an adult man with Graves' hyperthyroidism. CDR3 residues: CASRQEEYGYTF. The CDR3, as DNA: TGCGCCAGCCGGCAAGAGGAGTATGGCTACACCTTC.